This T cell receptor (beta chain) was captured by sequencing in a study of monozygotic twins with inflammatory bowel disease. The CDR3 length is 15 residues. The V gene's germline CDR1 is SQVTM and CDR2 ANQGSEA. Study-level findings and limits: Similarity of repertoires did not differ between concordant and discordant twins, possibly from limited power.

TCRdb reprocessed the 5' RACE reads and keeps a single row for each CDR3 protein, giving no DNA. This repertoire includes about 380,000 distinct CDR3 sequences. Details on this clonotype: The antigen remains undetermined.

This sequence joins TRBV29-1 and TRBJ1-1; the TRBD1 assignment by TCRdb is unverifiable without DNA. The receptor comes from a human donor with ulcerative colitis or Crohn's disease, or a healthy co-twin of an affected twin (not recorded which). Sequences were obtained from blood. CDR3: CSVTAPGQRGTEAFF.